This T cell receptor beta chain was obtained from a study of T-cell reconstitution after alpha-beta-depleted transplantation in children. Germline V gives CDR1 SQVTM, CDR2 ANQGSEA. The CDR3 length is 13 residues. Between the trimmed V and J ends, which lost 7 bases and 4 bases, there was a span of 14 bases. Preparation of the TCRbeta library was carried out with unique molecular identifiers. Each CDR3 protein gets one entry after TCRdb re-called the PCR reads with MiXCR. The table shows some 490,000 distinct CDR3 sequences, with 12% occurring only once. The material was PBMCs from the stem cell graft donor, obtained from the stem cell graft. The TCR sequence derives from a human donor who donated a stem cell graft to a child with combined immunodeficiency. The chain has TRBV29-1 and TRBJ1-5; a weak D match, TRBD1 (5 bases). In DNA form, the CDR3 reads TGCAGCGCTTGCGTCGACAGTAATCAGCCCCAGCATTTT. It translates to CSACVDSNQPQHF.